This T cell receptor beta chain is from a study of T-cell memory formation after mild COVID-19. The study's findings and limits: Later expanders leaned toward CD4+, whereas clones contracting from day 15 to 85 were balanced CD4/CD8.

cDNA libraries for TCR alpha and TCR beta, carrying sample barcodes and UMIs, came from 5'RACE with constant-segment primers. TCRdb re-called the 5' RACE reads through MiXCR, storing one row per CDR3 protein. The sample lists roughly 250,000 distinct CDR3 sequences; approximately 16% were seen once. This clonotype occurred a few times. Its target is unknown. Sequencing input: PBMCs or a T cell subset sorted from them (not recorded which). This receptor was obtained from a man aged 18 to 30 who had mild COVID-19 (a few samples of this study predate the infection). Cell type and time point are not known.

CDR3 in amino acids: CASSLGPGTVVGEKLFF. CDR3 nucleotide sequence: TGTGCCAGCAGTTTAGGTCCGGGTACGGTTGTCGGGGAAAAACTGTTTTTT. V usage is TRBV12-3 or TRBV12-4 and J usage is TRBJ1-4, with D unresolved. The CDR3 has 17 amino acids. Deletions cut 1 base from V and 8 bases from J, with 20 bases between.